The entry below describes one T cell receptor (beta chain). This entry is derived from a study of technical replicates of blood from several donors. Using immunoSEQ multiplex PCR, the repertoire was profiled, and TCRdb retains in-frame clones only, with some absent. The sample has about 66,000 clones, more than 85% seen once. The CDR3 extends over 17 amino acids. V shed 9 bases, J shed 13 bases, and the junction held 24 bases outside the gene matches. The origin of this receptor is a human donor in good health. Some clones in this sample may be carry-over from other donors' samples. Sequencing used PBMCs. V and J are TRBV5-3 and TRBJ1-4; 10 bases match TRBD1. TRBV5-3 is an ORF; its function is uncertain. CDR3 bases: TGTGCCACCCCTAACCATCACCGAGGACAGGGGGATTTTGGACTGTTTTTT. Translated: CATPNHHRGQGDFGLFF.